The next 27 T cell receptor beta chains were all read from a single sample in a study of T cells in Graves' hyperthyroidism and ophthalmopathy (dated by TCRdb to 2018 to 2020). Library creation used multiplex PCR. TCRdb records Illumina HiSeq 2000 as the sequencer. The TCR beta CDR3 regions were amplified from RNA transcripts. The TCR CDR3 was subjected to a first round of RT-PCR using the HTBI primer set and the Qiagen OneStep RT-PCR kit. The raw public reads went through TCRdb reprocessing: fastp at Q25, MiXCR clone calling, in-frame beta chains kept. Every distinct CDR3 protein forms one entry, paired with its most common genes and DNA. The sample data list approximately 740,000 distinct CDR3 sequences, and less than 15% of these were observed just once. The top ten hold 10% of the sample. The specimen sequenced was blood. Receptors originate from a woman aged 18-29 years with Graves' hyperthyroidism.

This clonotype showed up just a few times. The rearrangement joins TRBV19 to TRBJ2-7, with D possibly TRBD2 on 12 matching bases. Germline CDR1 reads LNHDA; CDR2 reads SQIVND (reference sequence). V lost 6 bases to trimming and J lost 3 bases, with 27 bases between them. The CDR3 consists of 18 residues. CDR3 DNA sequence: TGTGCCAGTAGCACGGACAGGGGGCGACTAGCGGGGGACTACGAGCAGTACTTC. It is translated as CASSTDRGRLAGDYEQYF.

The sample holds many counts of this clonotype. The chain uses TRBV28 and TRBJ1-1, with TRBD1 as a possible D gene (5 bases). The CDR3 has 14 residues. Germline V gene data show CDR1 as MDHEN and CDR2 as SYDVKM. Trimming shortened V by 4 bases and J by 6 bases, and 15 bases separated the two germline ends. DNA of the CDR3: TGTGCCAGCAGTTCGGGACTCGCCTTTTCTGAAGCTTTCTTT. It specifies CASSSGLAFSEAFF.

This clonotype was observed a single time. Given a much more abundant clone one base away, this may be a read error. V is TRBV2 and J is TRBJ1-1; 8 bases match TRBD1. The J segment lost 8 bases and the V segment lost 6 bases, leaving 8 bases of the junction unmatched. Per the germline V gene, CDR1 is SNHLY and CDR2 is FYNNEI. The CDR3 is 13 amino acids. DNA for the CDR3: TGTGCCAGCAGGATGCCTTGGGACAGGGAAGCTTTCTTT. Residues: CASRMPWDREAFF.

This chain connects TRBV5-4 to TRBJ1-6; TRBD1 matches at 10 bases. Trimming took 4 bases from V and 1 from J; bases not matched to a gene: 8. Germline V gene data show CDR1 as SGHNT and CDR2 as YYREEE (reference sequence). There are 18 residues in the CDR3. The CDR3 reads CASSADRGDTSYNSPLHF. The CDR3 bases are TGTGCCAGCAGCGCGGACAGGGGGGATACGTCCTATAATTCACCCCTCCACTTT. The full variable domain, completed using reference TRBV5-4 and TRBJ1-6, is ETGVTQSPTHLIKTRGQQVTLRCSSQSGHNTVSWYQQALGQGPQFIFQYYREEENGRGNFPPRFSGLQFPNYSSELNVNALELDDSALYLCASSADRGDTSYNSPLHFGNGTRLTVT.

As for this clonotype: This may come from a read error, since a much larger clone is one base off. V gene TRBV6-2 or TRBV6-3 combines with J gene TRBJ2-1; 14 nucleotides align to TRBD2. The DNA end is a closer match to TRBJ2-7, so the J assignment may be wrong. The CDR3 consists of 18 residues. CDR1 and CDR2 (germline): MNHEY, SVGEGT. The CDR3 here is CASTEPGLAGGRANEQYF. In DNA form, the CDR3 reads TGTGCCAGCACCGAACCCGGACTAGCGGGAGGTAGGGCCAATGAGCAGTACTTC.

The V gene is TRBV20-1, the J gene TRBJ2-5; 8 bases align to TRBD1. The CDR3 is made up of 13 amino acids. Trimming removed 6 bases from V and 5 bases from J; junction bases left unmatched: 8. Germline CDR1 DFQATT, CDR2 SNEGSKA (reference sequence). CDR3 protein: CSAVRTGRETQYF. CDR3 DNA sequence: TGCAGTGCAGTCCGGACAGGGAGGGAGACCCAGTACTTC.

This clonotype was observed at least ten times. The chain links TRBV11-2 to TRBJ2-1; a possible D gene is TRBD2 (6 bases). Looked up from germline, CDR1 is SGHAT and CDR2 is FQNNGV. The CDR3 covers 15 residues. The germline V and J ends were trimmed by 2 bases and 5 bases, with 13 bases remaining between them. Written as DNA, the CDR3 is TGTGCCAGCAGCTTAAGGGTAGCGGCCGACAATGAGCAGTTCTTC. The encoded protein is CASSLRVAADNEQFF.

In its sample, this clonotype was seen once. A much larger clone lies a single base off, so this may be a read error. The V and J genes are TRBV11-2 and TRBJ1-6; D ambiguous. This CDR3 is 15 amino acids long. Germline V gene lookup returns CDR1 SGHAT and CDR2 FQNNGV. CDR3 sequence (DNA): TGTGCCAGCAGCTTAAATGGGCTTTTAGGTTCAGCCCTCCACTTT. It specifies CASSLNGLLGSALHF.

Worth noting for this clonotype: At one end, the junction sequence differs from germline, possibly due to a read error. The CDR3 DNA follows: TGTGCCAGCGGCGTGACCCCAGGGACAGGGGTTTGGAATGAGCAGTTCTTC. This encodes CASGVTPGTGVWNEQFF. The rearrangement joins TRBV9 to TRBJ2-1; 10 bases are a match to TRBD1. Germline V gives CDR1 SGDLS, CDR2 YYNGEE. There are 17 residues in the CDR3.

This clonotype was recorded many times. V and J are TRBV30 and TRBJ2-3, with a weak D call TRBD1 (5 bases). Germline V gene sequence: CDR1 GTSNPN, CDR2 SVGIG (reference sequence). This CDR3 has 14 amino acids. V lost 4 bases to trimming and J lost 4 bases, with 15 bases between them. The CDR3: CAWNAKGRSDTQYF. The CDR3 DNA is TGTGCCTGGAACGCCAAGGGGCGCTCAGATACGCAGTATTTT.

This clonotype was observed a handful of times. This chain connects TRBV19 to TRBJ2-3; D ambiguous. This CDR3 has 14 residues. The V end lost 2 bases, the J end lost 1 base, and 7 bases lay between the germline ends. CDR1 and CDR2 from the germline V gene are LNHDA and SQIVND (reference sequence). CDR3 nucleotides: TGTGCCAGTAGTATACAACTGGGCACAGATACGCAGTATTTT. It yields the protein CASSIQLGTDTQYF.

The sample holds many counts of this clonotype. CDR3 nucleotides: TGCAGTGCTAGGGGGCACTACGTTACATCCTACGAGCAGTACTTC. It yields the protein CSARGHYVTSYEQYF. The chain uses TRBV20-1 and TRBJ2-7; tentatively, D is TRBD1 (5 bases). Germline V gene lookup returns CDR1 DFQATT and CDR2 SNEGSKA (reference sequence). Between the trimmed V and J ends, which lost 3 bases and 1 base, there was a span of 16 bases. There are 15 residues in the CDR3.

This clonotype occurred many times. This rearrangement joins TRBV2 to TRBJ1-1; D is unresolved. Germline assignment: CDR1 SNHLY and CDR2 FYNNEI. The germline V and J ends were trimmed by 10 bases and 4 bases, with 16 bases remaining between them. The CDR3 extends over 13 amino acids. CDR3 DNA sequence: TGTGCCACCCGGGGAGGGCACGGCACTGAAGCTTTCTTT. This translates into CATRGGHGTEAFF.

Note on this clonotype: This could be a read error, since a much larger clone is one nucleotide away. The rearrangement links TRBV27 to TRBJ2-1; 9 bases align to TRBD2. The V gene end was trimmed by 1 base and the J gene end by 4 bases; junction bases not matched to a gene: 8. Looked up from germline, CDR1 is MNHEY and CDR2 is SMNVEV (reference sequence). The CDR3 totals 17 residues. As DNA, the CDR3 is TGTGCCAGCAGTTTATTCATCGGGACTAGCATATACAATGAGCAGTTCTTC. It encodes CASSLFIGTSIYNEQFF.

This clonotype was recorded a few times. This rearrangement joins TRBV24-1 to TRBJ1-2, with D perhaps TRBD1 (6 bases). The V and J ends lost 7 bases and 2 bases respectively, with 13 bases between them. The CDR3 loop spans 14 amino acids. The germline CDR1 and CDR2 sequences are KGHDR and SFDVKD. The CDR3 DNA follows: TGTGCCACCAGCGATAGAGACAGGAACTATGGCTACACCTTC. It codes for CATSDRDRNYGYTF.

This clonotype has more than one count but fewer than ten. This rearrangement joins TRBV12-3 or TRBV12-4 to TRBJ1-4, with 8 bases lining up with TRBD1. The CDR3 consists of 15 residues. V shed 5 bases and J 5 bases; nucleotides not matched to a gene: 7. CDR3 bases: TGTGCCAGCAGTGCCCGGACAGGGATAAATGAAAAACTGTTTTTT. This encodes CASSARTGINEKLFF.

This rearrangement joins TRBV4-3 to TRBJ1-1; D remains ambiguous. Germline lookup yields CDR1 LGHNA and CDR2 YSLEER. V was shortened by 0 bases and J by 0 bases, with 8 bases between the two germline ends. This CDR3 region has 15 residues. CDR3 in amino acids: CASSQDPSMNTEAFF. As DNA, the CDR3 is TGCGCCAGCAGCCAAGATCCCTCGATGAACACTGAAGCTTTCTTT.

This clonotype was seen at least ten times. The V call is TRBV11-2, the J call TRBJ2-3; the D is unclear. This CDR3 contains 14 residues. The germline gives CDR1 SGHAT, CDR2 FQNNGV. V was trimmed by 6 bases and J by 4 bases, leaving 14 bases between them. CDR3: CASSSLRAADTQYF. CDR3 coding DNA: TGTGCCAGCAGTTCCCTGCGCGCCGCAGATACGCAGTATTTT.

This clonotype has only a few counts. The chain uses TRBV28 and TRBJ1-5; TRBD1 matches 8 bases. The germline V gene encodes CDR1 MDHEN and CDR2 SYDVKM. The V and J ends lost 4 bases and 15 bases, in that order; junction bases with no gene match: 8. CDR3 length equals 12 residues. This CDR3 is CASSSGDRPTHF. DNA for the CDR3: TGTGCCAGCAGTTCCGGGGACAGGCCTACGCATTTT.

The chain uses TRBV4-1 and TRBJ1-2; the D is unclear. The CDR3 spans 17 residues. Germline V gene lookup returns CDR1 MGHRA and CDR2 YSYEKL. V was clipped by 0 bases and J by 4 bases, with 18 bases between them. The CDR3 sequence is CASSQDLASTRLYGYTF. CDR3 sequence (DNA): TGCGCCAGCAGCCAAGATTTGGCCTCCACTCGCCTCTATGGCTACACCTTC.

This clonotype showed up many times. This chain links TRBV20-1 with TRBJ2-3; perhaps TRBD2 as D (5 bases). The V end was cut by 3 bases, the J end by 1 base, with 20 bases between. CDR1 and CDR2 from the germline V gene are DFQATT and SNEGSKA (reference sequence). There are 17 residues in the CDR3. The CDR3 sequence is CSASTAGGGVRTDTQYF. The CDR3 DNA is TGCAGTGCTAGCACTGCGGGTGGTGGGGTACGCACAGATACGCAGTATTTT.

V and J are TRBV19 and TRBJ2-1; TRBD2 might be the D (5 bases). In germline, CDR1 is LNHDA, CDR2 SQIVND (reference sequence). The CDR3 runs to 14 residues. Trimming took 8 bases from V and 0 from J, leaving 11 bases between them. The CDR3 loop is CASSSDYSYNEQFF. The CDR3 nucleotides are TGTGCCAGTTCTTCAGACTACTCCTACAATGAGCAGTTCTTC. Looking up the rest from reference TRBV19 and TRBJ2-1 gives the full variable domain: DGGITQSPKYLFRKEGQNVTLSCEQNLNHDAMYWYRQDPGQGLRLIYYSQIVNDFQKGDIAEGYSVSREKKESFPLTVTSAQKNPTAFYLCASSSDYSYNEQFFGPGTRLTVL.

At least ten counts were recorded for this clonotype. The chain employs TRBV20-1 and TRBJ1-4; 12 positions match TRBD1. CDR1 and CDR2 from the germline V gene are DFQATT and SNEGSKA (reference sequence). CDR3 length: 18 residues. V shed 1 base and J 8 bases; nucleotides not matched to a gene: 14. The CDR3 reads CSARALRARDRGQEKLFF. Written as DNA, the CDR3 is TGCAGTGCTAGAGCCCTAAGAGCTCGGGACAGGGGGCAGGAAAAACTGTTTTTT.

The chain carries TRBV4-1 and TRBJ1-5; no reliable D call. The CDR3 sequence is 16 residues long. CDR1 MGHRA and CDR2 YSYEKL come from the germline V gene. V shed 0 bases and J shed 2 bases, with 11 bases lying between them. The DNA of the CDR3 is TGCGCCAGCAGCCAAGAAGATCTACGGGGCAATCAGCCCCAGCATTTT. This codes for CASSQEDLRGNQPQHF.

This clonotype came up a few times. The gene calls are TRBV6-2 or TRBV6-3 and TRBJ1-5; 9 nucleotides match TRBD1. V trimming: 4 bases; J trimming: 0 bases; junction bases outside the gene matches: 16. Germline CDR1 reads MNHEY; CDR2 reads SVGEGT. The CDR3 is 20 amino acids. The CDR3 coding sequence is TGTGCCAGCAGTTGGATGCCCGGGACAGGGCCTTTTTATAGCAATCAGCCCCAGCATTTT. Its translation is CASSWMPGTGPFYSNQPQHF.

At least ten counts were recorded for this clonotype. This rearrangement joins TRBV6-2 or TRBV6-3 to TRBJ2-3; 11 bases agree with TRBD2. V gave up 6 bases and J gave up 4 bases; unmatched junction bases: 6. Germline V gene sequence: CDR1 MNHEY, CDR2 SVGEGT. This CDR3 comprises 15 residues. The CDR3 DNA is TGTGCCAGCAGAGAACTAGCGGGAGTGGCAGATACGCAGTATTTT. It translates to CASRELAGVADTQYF.

The count of this clonotype is one. The chain carries TRBV5-1 and TRBJ1-6, with D perhaps TRBD1 (5 bases). Germline CDR1 reads SGHRS; CDR2 reads YFSETQ. V was trimmed by 2 bases and J by 8 bases, leaving 17 bases between them. The CDR3 runs 16 residues. The CDR3 here is CASSLRTRAEDSPLHF. The CDR3 DNA is TGCGCCAGCAGCTTACGGACAAGGGCCGAGGATTCACCCCTCCACTTT.